This T cell receptor beta chain was sequenced for a study of T-cell reconstitution after alpha-beta-depleted transplantation in children. Study-level results: Some patients owed their high day-60 TCRbeta diversity to surviving recipient T cells and thymic progenitors. Reported findings indicate that, about two months after transplant, alpha-beta T cells came from several hundred expanded clones, which were derived from non-depleted graft cells. Newly generated T cells supplied most T-cell counts and diversity one year post-transplant.

The TCRbeta library was prepared with unique molecular identifiers. TCRdb fed the PCR reads into MiXCR, producing one record per CDR3 protein. The table lists about 590,000 distinct CDR3 sequences, 10% to 15% of them singletons. Regarding this clonotype: The antigen is unknown.

The sequences come from PBMCs, mostly from graft donor cells, collected 360 days after TCRalphabeta/CD19-depleted stem cell transplant. This clonotype originated in a male patient between 5 and 17 years old who had a stem cell transplant for acute myeloid leukemia, so the T cells may come from the graft donor.

CDR3 protein: CASRVWTPLAGGETQYF. The CDR3 nucleotides read TGTGCCAGCAGAGTTTGGACCCCCCTAGCGGGAGGGGAGACCCAGTACTTC. The V and J genes are TRBV27 and TRBJ2-5, with TRBD2 matching over 12 bases. V trimming: 6 bases; J trimming: 5 bases; junction bases outside the gene matches: 13. Germline CDR1 and CDR2: MNHEY and SMNVEV (reference sequence). The CDR3 has 17 amino acids.